These T cell receptor beta chains were read from a single sample in a study of T cell responses to AZD1222 COVID-19 vaccine. TCRdb's table, derived via immunoSEQ multiplex PCR, lists solely in-frame clones and lacks some. This table holds fewer than 120,000 clones, 70% to 90% found once. The sample here was peripheral blood, taken on day 0 of AZD1222 vaccination. These receptors were collected from an adult in good health. Each CDR3 is given with its conserved first and last residue. A D gene is named only where the DNA matches it firmly. For some rows the clone size is stated as once, few or many, or as a class when expanded; others skip it.

TRBV14	TRBJ2-7	-	-	CASSPPAFPYEQYF	TGTGCCAGCAGCCCCCCCGCCTTTCCCTACGAGCAGTACTTC
TRBV30	TRBJ1-1	-	-	CAWTPRANTEAFF	TGTGCCTGGACCCCCAGAGCGAACACTGAAGCTTTCTTT
TRBV28	TRBJ2-3	once	-	CASSFSGWGADTQYF	TGTGCCAGCAGTTTTAGCGGATGGGGTGCAGATACGCAGTATTTT
TRBV6-4	TRBJ1-2	-	TRBD1	CASSEYPDRGADGYTF	TGTGCCAGCAGTGAGTACCCGGACAGGGGGGCTGATGGCTACACCTTC
TRBV6-1	TRBJ2-7	-	-	CASSEKGRGFEQYF	TGTGCCAGCAGTGAAAAGGGCAGGGGATTCGAGCAGTACTTC
TRBV6-5	TRBJ1-1	-	-	CASSYSPGEAFF	TGTGCCAGCAGTTACTCCCCCGGTGAAGCTTTCTTT
TRBV20-1	TRBJ2-3	-	-	CSASPSTDTQYF	TGCAGTGCTAGTCCTAGCACAGATACGCAGTATTTT
TRBV6-1	TRBJ2-7	-	TRBD2	CASSETRLAGDEQYF	TGTGCCAGCAGTGAAACGAGACTAGCGGGAGACGAGCAGTACTTC
TRBV7-2	TRBJ1-1	once	-	CASSFTQTVNTEAFF	TGTGCCAGCAGCTTTACCCAGACCGTCAACACTGAAGCTTTCTTT
TRBV6-6	TRBJ1-2	-	TRBD1	CASSDPGQGAQGYTF	TGTGCCAGCAGCGACCCGGGACAGGGGGCACAGGGCTACACCTTC
TRBV28	TRBJ1-6	many	-	CASSGNQGGGSPLHF	TGTGCCAGCAGTGGTAACCAGGGAGGTGGTTCACCCCTCCACTTT
TRBV28	TRBJ2-1	-	TRBD2	CASSKRLAGAYNEQFF	TGTGCCAGCAGTAAACGACTAGCAGGAGCCTACAATGAGCAGTTCTTC
TRBV5-1	TRBJ1-4	once	-	CASSLGPREVATNEKLFF	TGCGCCAGCAGCTTGGGTCCCAGGGAGGTTGCAACTAATGAAAAACTGTTTTTT
TRBV10-3	TRBJ1-6	-	-	CATLGSSYNSPLHF	TGTGCCACATTGGGAAGCTCCTATAATTCACCCCTCCACTTT
TRBV19	TRBJ1-4	-	-	CASRVGRNEKLFF	TGTGCCAGTAGGGTCGGCAGAAATGAAAAACTGTTTTTT
TRBV28	TRBJ1-2	-	-	CASSFQRNGYTF	TGTGCCAGCAGTTTCCAGAGGAATGGCTACACCTTC
TRBV27	TRBJ2-5	-	TRBD1	CASSAGQGKEGMRAQYF	TGTGCCAGCAGTGCAGGACAGGGAAAAGAGGGGATGAGGGCCCAGTACTTC
TRBV28	TRBJ1-5	-	TRBD1	CASSLGGGGGINQPQHF	TGTGCCAGCAGTTTAGGAGGGGGCGGTGGGATCAATCAGCCCCAGCATTTT
TRBV30	TRBJ2-3	-	TRBD2	CAWSGAGGTDTQYF	TGTGCCTGGAGTGGAGCGGGGGGCACAGATACGCAGTATTTT
TRBV4-1	TRBJ2-7	-	-	CASSPVRGDYEQYF	TGCGCCAGCAGCCCGGTCAGGGGGGACTACGAGCAGTACTTC
TRBV7-9	TRBJ1-2	-	-	CASSLDRYYGYTF	TGTGCCAGCAGCTTAGACCGCTACTATGGCTACACCTTC
TRBV3-1/TRBV3-2	TRBJ2-2	-	-	CASGRPFDTGELFF	TGTGCCAGCGGGCGTCCTTTCGACACCGGGGAGCTGTTTTTT
TRBV3-1/TRBV3-2	TRBJ1-2	-	-	CASSQSDYGYTF	TGTGCCAGCAGCCAATCAGACTATGGCTACACCTTC
TRBV11-2	TRBJ2-1	once	-	CASSARKGQAYNEQFF	TGTGCCAGCAGCGCCCGAAAGGGGCAGGCCTACAATGAGCAGTTCTTC
TRBV19	TRBJ2-2	-	TRBD1	CASSARQGYTGELFF	TGTGCCAGTAGTGCGAGACAGGGATACACCGGGGAGCTGTTTTTT
TRBV9	TRBJ2-3	-	-	CASSLRGAQLTDTQYF	TGTGCCAGCAGCCTTAGGGGGGCTCAATTAACAGATACGCAGTATTTT
TRBV10-3	TRBJ1-3	-	-	CAIKASSGNTIYF	TGTGCCATCAAGGCTAGCTCTGGAAACACCATATATTTT
TRBV5-6	TRBJ1-1	-	TRBD1	CASSYYPNTGGTEAFF	TGTGCCAGCAGCTATTATCCAAACACAGGGGGCACTGAAGCTTTCTTT
TRBV19	TRBJ1-1	-	-	CASSVYREAFF	TGTGCCAGTAGCGTTTACAGGGAAGCTTTCTTT
TRBV7-9	TRBJ1-5	-	-	CASSAPGAGNQPQHF	TGTGCCAGCAGCGCCCCAGGGGCCGGCAATCAGCCCCAGCATTTT
TRBV5-6	TRBJ1-3	-	-	CASSPWNPGNTIYF	TGTGCCAGCAGCCCCTGGAACCCTGGAAACACCATATATTTT
TRBV27	TRBJ2-7	-	TRBD2	CASSRVSTGGYEQYF	TGTGCCAGCAGTCGGGTTTCCACGGGGGGCTACGAGCAGTACTTC
TRBV10-3	TRBJ2-2	-	-	CATSWESGAGTGELFF	TGTGCCACCTCCTGGGAGTCCGGGGCGGGCACCGGGGAGCTGTTTTTT